This is a list of T cell receptor beta chains from one sample in a study of cytomegalovirus exposure and HLA in healthy donors. Libraries were prepared by immunoSEQ multiplex PCR; TCRdb keeps only in-frame clonotypes and omits some of them. The sample lists hundreds of thousands of clones, under 80% occurring once. The source material was PBMCs. These receptors were obtained from a female donor in good health and CMV-seronegative. Each CDR3 is given with its conserved first and last residue. D genes are given only for firm matches. The size of a clone is reported for some rows only, either as once, few or many, or as a class for expanded clones.

CDR3,DNA,J,size,D,V
CASSQVPQGPYSPLHF,TGCGCCAGCAGCCAAGTGCCCCAGGGGCCGTATTCACCCCTCCACTTT,TRBJ1-6,-,-,TRBV4-1
CSGGTGDGYTF,TGCAGCGGGGGGACAGGGGATGGCTACACCTTC,TRBJ1-2,-,TRBD1,TRBV29-1
CASSFGRGEKLFF,TGTGCCAGCAGCTTTGGCAGGGGTGAAAAACTGTTTTTT,TRBJ1-4,few,-,TRBV11-3
CASSTFRGQYF,TGTGCCAGCAGCACTTTTAGAGGGCAGTATTTT,TRBJ2-3,-,-,TRBV28
CASRTGTAINSPLHF,TGTGCCAGCAGAACGGGGACAGCGATTAATTCACCCCTCCACTTT,TRBJ1-6,-,TRBD1,TRBV9
CAIQSGTPSSYEQYF,TGTGCCATACAATCAGGAACGCCCAGCTCCTACGAGCAGTACTTC,TRBJ2-7,-,-,TRBV28
CASSSPVGYEQYF,TGTGCCAGCAGTTCTCCGGTTGGCTACGAGCAGTACTTC,TRBJ2-7,-,-,TRBV28
CASSVRPMNTEAFF,TGTGCCAGCAGTGTGCGGCCTATGAACACTGAAGCTTTCTTT,TRBJ1-1,few,-,TRBV2
CASSLSAGEEQYF,TGTGCCAGCAGTTTATCGGCGGGGGAAGAGCAGTACTTC,TRBJ2-7,-,TRBD2,TRBV27
CASRSQPGQLNTIYF,TGCGCCAGCAGATCGCAACCGGGACAGCTAAACACCATATATTTT,TRBJ1-3,-,TRBD1,TRBV10-2
CVSSVEAGTDTQYF,TGTGTCAGCAGCGTAGAGGCGGGCACAGATACGCAGTATTTT,TRBJ2-3,-,-,TRBV9
CASTEVIYYYEQYF,TGTGCCAGCACCGAGGTCATCTACTACTACGAGCAGTACTTC,TRBJ2-7,-,-,TRBV6-1
CASRLVTGTEAFF,TGTGCCAGCAGGCTTGTGACTGGAACTGAAGCTTTCTTT,TRBJ1-1,few,-,TRBV5-4
CASSIVGGGGNTEAFF,TGTGCCAGTAGTATAGTTGGAGGGGGGGGGAACACTGAAGCTTTCTTT,TRBJ1-1,-,-,TRBV19
CASSELAGGLGDTQYF,TGTGCCAGCAGTGAATTAGCGGGAGGGCTGGGAGATACGCAGTATTTT,TRBJ2-3,-,TRBD2,TRBV25-1
CASSSGGAYEQYF,TGTGCCAGCAGTTCCGGGGGGGCCTACGAGCAGTACTTC,TRBJ2-7,-,TRBD2,TRBV27
CASSKIRWVFLRDRRLLDEKLFF,TGTGCCAGCAGCAAAATCCGGTGGGTTTTTCTGAGGGACAGGCGCCTCCTGGATGAAAAACTGTTTTTT,TRBJ1-4,-,-,TRBV21-1
CASSLDQGSSTF,TGTGCCAGCAGCTTAGATCAGGGTTCCAGTACCTTC,TRBJ1-2,-,-,TRBV11-3
CSGDGGETQYF,TGCAGTGGGGACGGGGGAGAGACCCAGTACTTC,TRBJ2-5,-,-,TRBV20-1
CASSPSLAGGYEQYF,TGTGCCAGCAGCCCTTCACTAGCGGGAGGCTACGAGCAGTACTTC,TRBJ2-7,few,TRBD2,TRBV7-2
CAWSNERGQETQYF,TGTGCCTGGAGTAACGAACGGGGGCAAGAGACCCAGTACTTC,TRBJ2-5,-,-,TRBV30
CASSVASGPSYGYTF,TGTGCCAGCAGCGTAGCTAGCGGGCCGAGCTATGGCTACACCTTC,TRBJ1-2,few,-,TRBV9
CASSFLGQGVNYGYTF,TGTGCCAGCAGTTTTTTGGGACAGGGTGTGAACTATGGCTACACCTTC,TRBJ1-2,-,TRBD1,TRBV27
CASSLGQGSEAFF,TGTGCCAGCAGCTTGGGACAGGGGTCTGAAGCTTTCTTT,TRBJ1-1,-,TRBD1,TRBV7-7
CASSQTSGSDEQFF,TGTGCCAGCAGCCAGACTAGCGGGAGTGACGAGCAGTTCTTC,TRBJ2-1,-,TRBD2,TRBV11-3
CASSKISGNEQETQYF,TGTGCCAGTAGTAAGATCTCAGGGAACGAACAAGAGACCCAGTACTTC,TRBJ2-5,few,-,TRBV19
CASSMTFTSGGIPGELFF,TGTGCCAGTAGTATGACGTTCACTAGCGGGGGGATACCCGGGGAGCTGTTTTTT,TRBJ2-2,-,TRBD2,TRBV19
CASSVLPGQSNYGYTF,TGTGCCAGCAGTGTACTCCCAGGACAGTCTAACTATGGCTACACCTTC,TRBJ1-2,-,-,TRBV6-1
CASSPSQGPAYPFSYEQYF,TGCGCCAGCAGCCCATCACAGGGGCCGGCTTATCCTTTCTCCTACGAGCAGTACTTC,TRBJ2-7,-,TRBD1,TRBV5-1
CASSYPEQETQYF,TGCGCCAGCAGCTACCCGGAGCAAGAGACCCAGTACTTC,TRBJ2-5,-,-,TRBV5-1
CASSSPQGALGGTQYF,TGTGCCAGCAGTTCACCGCAGGGGGCGCTTGGCGGGACCCAGTACTTC,TRBJ2-5,-,TRBD1,TRBV28